This entry concerns a single TCR beta chain. The sample comes from a study of blood T cell repertoires in COVID-19. Study-level information: Material from acute and convalescent COVID-19 was sourced from the United States, Italy and Spain. The analysed material was cDNA or gDNA that came from T cells, B-cell-depleted T cells, or PBMCs.

The germline V and J ends were trimmed by 2 bases and 4 bases, with 12 bases remaining between them. Germline CDR1 SGHRS, CDR2 YFSETQ. CDR3 length: 15 residues. Original data processing: Estimates of nucleated cell counts were drawn from the amplification of reference gene primers. Clones were read by immunoSEQ multiplex PCR, and TCRdb kept only the in-frame ones, dropping some. That table supplies the V and J calls and clone size; D and trimming were determined from the DNA. The sample contains about 52,000 clones, around four fifths of which appear only once. This sequence was found in a man aged 65-85 years with active COVID-19. Sequencing input: peripheral blood. The rearrangement uses TRBV5-1 and TRBJ2-2; possibly TRBD1 for D (6 bases). The CDR3 DNA is TGCGCCAGCAGCTTTGACAGGACGCGCACCGGGGAGCTGTTTTTT. This sequence encodes CASSFDRTRTGELFF. The variable domain in full, with the rest retrieved from reference TRBV5-1 and TRBJ2-2, is KAGVTQTPRYLIKTRGQQVTLSCSPISGHRSVSWYQQTPGQGLQFLFEYFSETQRNKGNFPGRFSGRQFSNSRSEMNVSTLELGDSALYLCASSFDRTRTGELFFGEGSRLTVL.